Below are 15 T cell receptor beta chains sequenced from a single sample in a study of CD8 T cells in Susac syndrome. With random hexamers, reverse transcription was performed on about 0.5 to 1 ug of RNA. TCRdb fed the immunoSEQ multiplex PCR reads into MiXCR, producing one record per CDR3 protein. Of 75,000 to 100,000 distinct CDR3 sequences in the sample, 94% were seen once. The sequenced sample was CD8+ T cells from PBMCs. The receptors shown here come from a human donor in good health.

The chain is built from TRBV29-1 and TRBJ2-2, with a weak D call TRBD1 (6 bases). CDR1 and CDR2 (germline): SQVTM, ANQGSEA. V was pared by 5 bases and J by 2 bases, with 9 bases between. The CDR3 sequence is 13 residues long. Here the CDR3 DNA reads TGCAGCGTTCGGACAGAAAACACCGGGGAGCTGTTTTTT. This translates into CSVRTENTGELFF.

V usage is TRBV5-1 and J usage is TRBJ2-7, with 11 positions matching TRBD1. Per germline, CDR1 SGHRS and CDR2 YFSETQ. V dropped 4 bases and J dropped 7; count of bases not matched to a gene: 7. This CDR3 contains 14 residues. The CDR3 coding sequence is TGCGCCAGCAGCATTGGGACAGGGGGTAAAGAGCAGTACTTC. It translates to CASSIGTGGKEQYF.

Only a few counts were recorded for this clonotype. J is TRBJ2-3 and V is TRBV2, with 8 positions matching TRBD2. V lost 5 bases to trimming and J lost 1 base; unmatched junction nucleotides: 5. CDR1 is SNHLY and CDR2 is FYNNEI in the germline V gene. This CDR3 has 15 residues. As DNA, the CDR3 is TGTGCCAGCAGTCTTCTAGCGGGCGGCACAGATACGCAGTATTTT. This encodes CASSLLAGGTDTQYF. The full variable domain, its missing parts supplied by reference TRBV2 and TRBJ2-3, is EPEVTQTPSHQVTQMGQEVILRCVPISNHLYFYWYRQILGQKVEFLVSFYNNEISEKSEIFDDQFSVERPDGSNFTLKIRSTKLEDSAMYFCASSLLAGGTDTQYFGPGTRLTVL.

A single count supports this clonotype. This rearrangement joins TRBV6-5 to TRBJ1-2; no clear D. V was clipped by 6 bases and J by 4 bases, with 15 bases between them. There are 14 residues in the CDR3. Germline V gene lookup returns CDR1 MNHEY and CDR2 SVGAGI. CDR3 in DNA: TGTGCCAGCAGCCCCCGAGGGCGGATCTATGGCTACACCTTC. Translated: CASSPRGRIYGYTF.

J is TRBJ2-5 and V is TRBV3-1; perhaps TRBD2 as D (5 bases). The CDR3 runs to 15 residues. Germline V CDR1 and CDR2: LGHDT, YNNKEL (reference sequence). V lost 4 bases and J lost 1, with 13 bases in between. The CDR3 sequence is CASSRLGRAQETQYF. In DNA, the CDR3 is TGTGCCAGCAGCCGGCTTGGGCGGGCCCAAGAGACCCAGTACTTC.

The genes are TRBV20-1 and TRBJ2-7; D may be TRBD1 (5 bases). The germline gives CDR1 DFQATT, CDR2 SNEGSKA (reference sequence). There are 14 residues in the CDR3. Trimming pared 2 bases from V and 4 bases from J, leaving 15 bases between. The CDR3 sequence: CSARHRQKEYEQYF. The CDR3 DNA is TGCAGTGCTAGACATAGACAGAAAGAGTACGAGCAGTACTTC.

The chain joins TRBV19 to TRBJ2-7; 7 bases align to TRBD1. Trimming at V came to 1 base and at J to 3 bases, leaving 0 bases not matched to a gene. This CDR3 spans 13 amino acids. Germline loops: CDR1 LNHDA, CDR2 SQIVND (reference sequence). CDR3 sequence (DNA): TGTGCCAGTAGTATAGGACAGGGCTACGAGCAGTACGTC. Its translation is CASSIGQGYEQYV.

The rearrangement uses TRBV7-3 and TRBJ2-3, with D unclear. The germline V and J ends were trimmed by 5 bases and 3 bases, with 12 bases remaining between them. Germline-derived CDR1 and CDR2 are SGHTA and FQGTGA. The CDR3 is made up of 14 amino acids. In DNA form, the CDR3 reads TGTGCCAGCAGCGCCCTGGGGAAAACAGATACGCAGTATTTT. Protein sequence: CASSALGKTDTQYF.

In DNA, the CDR3 is TGTGCCAGCAGTTACAAAGGAGGGCATAATGAAAAACTGTTTTTT. Its protein product is CASSYKGGHNEKLFF. The chain recombines TRBV6-5 with TRBJ1-4; D unresolved. Germline CDR1 and CDR2: MNHEY and SVGAGI. With 2 bases removed from V and 4 bases from J, the gap between germline ends came to 11 bases. CDR3 length: 15 residues.

The CDR3 bases are TGTGCCAGCACCGACCAGATCGCGACCACAGATACGCAGTATTTT. This sequence encodes CASTDQIATTDTQYF. The V gene is TRBV2, the J gene TRBJ2-3; D remains ambiguous. Trimming removed 7 bases at V and 2 bases at J, with 16 bases between. Per the germline V gene, CDR1 is SNHLY and CDR2 is FYNNEI. There are 15 residues in the CDR3. Using reference TRBV2 and TRBJ2-3 for the parts outside the CDR3, the full variable domain is EPEVTQTPSHQVTQMGQEVILRCVPISNHLYFYWYRQILGQKVEFLVSFYNNEISEKSEIFDDQFSVERPDGSNFTLKIRSTKLEDSAMYFCASTDQIATTDTQYFGPGTRLTVL.

The chain couples TRBV4-1 to TRBJ2-3, with TRBD2 matching 9 bases. Germline loops: CDR1 MGHRA, CDR2 YSYEKL. V gave up 4 bases and J gave up 5 bases; unmatched junction bases: 4. The CDR3 extends over 14 amino acids. The CDR3 loop reads CASSPATSGDTQYF. Written as DNA, the CDR3 is TGCGCCAGCAGCCCGGCGACTAGCGGAGATACGCAGTATTTT.

The chain links TRBV3-1 to TRBJ2-1; 8 nucleotides agree with TRBD2. CDR3 length: 15 residues. V was pared by 4 bases and J by 10 bases, with 12 bases of the junction left unmatched. CDR1 is LGHDT, CDR2 YNNKEL, per germline (reference sequence). The CDR3 bases are TGTGCCAGCAGCCGAACGGGAGGGGCCTGGCGGGAGCAGTTCTTC. This gives the protein CASSRTGGAWREQFF.

J is TRBJ1-2 and V is TRBV9; D possibly corresponds to TRBD1 (6 bases). Per germline, CDR1 SGDLS and CDR2 YYNGEE. V was trimmed by 4 bases and J by 3 bases, leaving 10 bases between them. This CDR3 has 13 residues. CDR3 protein: CASSTQGYYGYTF. The CDR3 coding sequence is TGTGCCAGCAGCACACAGGGCTACTATGGCTACACCTTC.

The CDR3, as DNA: TGTGCCAGCAGCTTAATCCAAACCTACGAGCAGTACTTC. This gives the protein CASSLIQTYEQYF. This chain connects TRBV7-2 to TRBJ2-7; D unresolved. The V gene's germline CDR1 is SGHTA and CDR2 FQGNSA. Trimming removed 2 bases at V and 2 bases at J, with 7 bases between. The length of the CDR3 is 13 residues.

The genes are TRBV4-3 and TRBJ1-2; 9 nucleotides match TRBD1. The CDR3 consists of 17 residues. CDR1 and CDR2 (germline): LGHNA, YSLEER. V dropped 1 base and J dropped 5; count of bases not matched to a gene: 11. This CDR3 reads CASSQASTGTGPYGYTF. The CDR3 region has the DNA TGCGCCAGCAGCCAAGCGAGTACCGGGACAGGGCCTTATGGCTACACCTTC.